Listed below are T cell receptor beta chains from one sample, sequenced in a study of T cells in Graves' hyperthyroidism and ophthalmopathy. Each CDR3 protein is one row after TCRdb ran MiXCR on the multiplex PCR reads. This sample has some 500,000 distinct CDR3 sequences, with 14% found just once. Input material: blood. These receptors were collected from a woman aged 18 to 35 with Graves' hyperthyroidism. CDR3s include the opening cysteine and the closing phenylalanine or tryptophan. A D gene is named only where the DNA matches it firmly. Clone size is given for some rows only: seen once, a few or many times, or a class if the clone is expanded.

d_gene,j_gene,len,v_gene,abundance,CDR3nt,CDR3aa
.,TRBJ2-2,13,TRBV5-1,many,TGCGCCAGCAGGCAGAAGGCCGACGGGGAGCTGTTTTTT,CASRQKADGELFF
TRBD2,TRBJ2-3,16,TRBV7-7,many,TGTGCTAGCAGCCCGGGACTAGGGGGTCGCACAGATACGCAGTATTTT,CASSPGLGGRTDTQYF
.,TRBJ1-2,12,TRBV29-1,.,TGCAGCGGGATTCGGGGGATCAGTGGCTACACCTTC,CSGIRGISGYTF
TRBD1,TRBJ1-1,13,TRBV20-1,.,TGCAGAAATCCGGGACAGCCTAACACTGAAGCTTTCTTT,CRNPGQPNTEAFF
.,TRBJ2-1,15,TRBV19,many,TGTGCCAGTACTCCTCTGCGGGCCCCCTACAATGAGCAGTTCTTC,CASTPLRAPYNEQFF
.,TRBJ2-6,18,TRBV5-1,many,TGCGCCAGCAGCCAGGAGGGGACAGAGATGTCTGGGGCCAACGTCCTGACTTTC,CASSQEGTEMSGANVLTF
.,TRBJ2-5,14,TRBV19,.,TGTGCCAGTCAGGGGGTAGGAGCGGGGCGGGCCCAGTACTTC,CASQGVGAGRAQYF
TRBD1,TRBJ2-3,11,TRBV29-1,.,TGCAGCACGGACAGGCCAGATACGCAGTATTTT,CSTDRPDTQYF
.,TRBJ1-2,14,TRBV11-2,many,TGTGCCAGCAGCTTTTCAGGACAGATCTATGGCTACACCTTC,CASSFSGQIYGYTF
TRBD2,TRBJ2-1,15,TRBV12-5,many,TGTGCTAGTGTTTTGTTAAGCGGGAGTGACAATGAGCAGTTCTTC,CASVLLSGSDNEQFF
TRBD2,TRBJ2-3,15,TRBV20-1,many,TGCAGTGCACGCGGACTAGCGGGAATCACAGATACGCAGTATTTT,CSARGLAGITDTQYF
.,TRBJ1-2,14,TRBV3-1,many,TGTGCCAGCAGCCAAGGGGGGGCCGACTATGGCTACACCTTC,CASSQGGADYGYTF